This passage covers 21 T cell receptor beta chains from one sample sequenced in a study of shared clonotypes between healthy human individuals (dated by TCRdb to the early 2020s). The library was obtained by the immunoSEQ multiplex PCR assay. The clones in this table, taken by TCRdb from immuneACCESS, are in-frame only. Not every clone is retained; where verified, under half of the shortfall comes from an unresolved V gene, and the cause of the rest is unknown. The sample table lists approximately 940,000 clones, approximately 76% of them with a count of one. The leading ten clones occupy about 1.5% of the sample. The specimen was memory CD4+ T cells sorted from blood. Taken with the paper, the label for cell subset or site translates to: CD45RA-negative fraction. Every receptor here comes from a man aged 18 to 30 in good health.

The rearrangement joins TRBV19 to TRBJ1-6; D is uncertain. The CDR3 is made up of 12 amino acids. The V gene lost 3 bases and the J gene lost 11 bases, with 8 bases spanning the gap. Germline loops: CDR1 LNHDA, CDR2 SQIVND (reference sequence). The CDR3 nucleotides read TGTGCCAGTAGTATCCCGCCGGCACCCCTCCACTTT. Amino acids: CASSIPPAPLHF.

The count of this clone is one. V gene TRBV7-9 combines with J gene TRBJ1-3; possible D gene TRBD1, 5 bases. The CDR3 has 17 residues. V gave up 1 base and J gave up 0 bases, with 13 bases separating them. Germline V gene lookup returns CDR1 SEHNR and CDR2 FQNEAQ (reference sequence). The CDR3 is CASSLGGGRSSGNTIYF. CDR3 nucleotide sequence: TGTGCCAGCAGCTTAGGGGGCGGCCGAAGCTCTGGAAACACCATATATTTT.

Only a few counts were recorded for this clone. The chain combines TRBV5-1 with TRBJ1-4; D is possibly TRBD1 (5 bases). Germline V gene sequence: CDR1 SGHRS, CDR2 YFSETQ. Trimming stripped 2 bases from V and 7 bases from J, with 15 bases between. This CDR3 spans 15 amino acids. The CDR3 spells CASSLGPTTGEKLFF. CDR3 coding DNA: TGCGCCAGCAGCTTAGGTCCGACAACAGGTGAAAAACTGTTTTTT.

Turning to this clone: Different DNA sequences within this sample yield the same CDR3. The chain links TRBV7-3 to TRBJ1-2, with 9 bases identical to TRBD1. The CDR3 totals 13 residues. The germline gives CDR1 SGHTA, CDR2 FQGTGA. The V gene end was trimmed by 3 bases and the J gene end by 6 bases; junction bases not matched to a gene: 2. CDR3 in DNA: TGTGCCAGCAGCTTGGGACAGGGTAATGGCTACACCTTC. Translating it yields CASSLGQGNGYTF.

The chain links TRBV7-9 to TRBJ1-1; D gene ambiguous. CDR3 length: 15 amino acids. CDR1 SEHNR and CDR2 FQNEAQ come from the germline V gene (reference sequence). The germline V and J ends were trimmed by 1 base and 5 bases, with 14 bases remaining between them. The CDR3 DNA follows: TGTGCCAGCAGCTTAGTAAGTTTTGGAGGGACTGAAGCTTTCTTT. It encodes CASSLVSFGGTEAFF.

This chain connects TRBV6-1 to TRBJ2-2; 8 bases are a match to TRBD1. The V segment lost 7 bases and the J segment 3 bases; nucleotides outside the gene matches: 7. The CDR3 loop spans 15 amino acids. Germline CDR1 MNHNS, CDR2 SASEGT. In DNA form, the CDR3 reads TGTGCCAGCATCCCCAGGGGGCGGGACACCGGGGAGCTGTTTTTT. It yields the protein CASIPRGRDTGELFF.

This sequence joins TRBV2 and TRBJ2-2; TRBD1 matches at 8 bases. The germline gives CDR1 SNHLY, CDR2 FYNNEI. CDR3 size: 15 residues. Unmatched junction bases numbered 11, after V lost 4 bases and J lost 10 bases. CDR3 region: CASSGGGRGLVELFF. The CDR3 DNA follows: TGTGCCAGCAGTGGAGGTGGCAGGGGGCTGGTGGAGCTGTTTTTT. Full variable domain (rest looked up from reference TRBV2 and TRBJ2-2): EPEVTQTPSHQVTQMGQEVILRCVPISNHLYFYWYRQILGQKVEFLVSFYNNEISEKSEIFDDQFSVERPDGSNFTLKIRSTKLEDSAMYFCASSGGGRGLVELFFGEGSRLTVL.

The chain joins TRBV10-3 to TRBJ2-2; no clear D. This CDR3 is 13 amino acids long. CDR1 is ENHRY and CDR2 is SYGVKD in the germline V gene. V gave up 7 bases and J gave up 2 bases, with 8 bases separating them. Here the CDR3 DNA reads TGTGCCATCACTTCGGTAAACACCGGGGAGCTGTTTTTT. Residues: CAITSVNTGELFF.

This chain links TRBV5-1 with TRBJ2-6, with D possibly TRBD1 on 5 matching bases. The germline V gene has CDR1 SGHRS and CDR2 YFSETQ. The CDR3 extends over 16 amino acids. V was clipped by 2 bases and J by 2 bases, with 11 bases between them. The CDR3 loop reads CASSFTQGAGANVLTF. DNA of the CDR3: TGCGCCAGCAGCTTTACGCAGGGTGCTGGGGCCAACGTCCTGACTTTC.

J is TRBJ2-7 and V is TRBV27, with D tentatively TRBD1 (5 bases). Germline CDR1 and CDR2: MNHEY and SMNVEV (reference sequence). This CDR3 is built from 16 residues. Trimming removed 3 bases at V and 2 bases at J, with 17 bases between. CDR3 DNA: TGTGCCAGCAGTTTCAGGTTCCAGACAGTTCCCTACGAGCAGTACTTC. Translating it yields CASSFRFQTVPYEQYF.

On this clone: The sample contains more than one DNA sequence encoding this CDR3. The chain employs TRBV18 and TRBJ1-2; 7 positions match TRBD1. Trimming cost V 2 bases and J 4 bases; bases outside gene matches: 4. Germline CDR1 is KGHSH and CDR2 is LQKENI. This CDR3 comprises 14 residues. CDR3 DNA: TGTGCCAGCTCACCAGACCCAGGGGGCTATGGCTACACCTTC. Protein product: CASSPDPGGYGYTF.

The V and J genes are TRBV10-2 and TRBJ2-7, with TRBD1 identical over 8 bases. Losses at the gene ends were 4 bases for V and 4 bases for J; bases not matched to a gene: 12. This CDR3 region has 16 residues. In germline, CDR1 is WSHSY, CDR2 SAAADI. DNA of the CDR3: TGCGCCAGCAGTGTCATCGGGGGACAGGAGATATACGAGCAGTACTTC. Its translation: CASSVIGGQEIYEQYF.

The chain joins TRBV5-1 to TRBJ1-1; 8 nucleotides line up with TRBD1. The V segment lost 4 bases and the J segment 5 bases; nucleotides outside the gene matches: 10. From germline, CDR1 is SGHRS and CDR2 YFSETQ. The CDR3 totals 15 residues. The CDR3 loop is CASSRGQGALTEAFF. The DNA for the CDR3 is TGCGCCAGCAGCCGAGGGCAGGGGGCGTTAACTGAAGCTTTCTTT.

This chain links TRBV30 with TRBJ2-7; D possibly corresponds to TRBD2 (6 bases). The CDR3 has 13 residues. The V end lost 3 bases, the J end lost 1 base, and 10 bases lay between the germline ends. Germline CDR1 GTSNPN, CDR2 SVGIG (reference sequence). CDR3 in amino acids: CAWRRGGSYEQYF. The CDR3, as DNA: TGTGCCTGGAGACGGGGAGGTTCCTACGAGCAGTACTTC.

The chain carries TRBV29-1 and TRBJ2-3; D is uncertain. The CDR3 is made up of 11 amino acids. V dropped 4 bases and J dropped 2 bases, with 4 bases sitting between them. CDR1 is SQVTM, CDR2 ANQGSEA, per germline. Written as DNA, the CDR3 is TGCAGCGTTGCGGACACAGATACGCAGTATTTT. Amino acid sequence: CSVADTDTQYF.

V usage is TRBV4-3 and J usage is TRBJ1-6; D is undetermined. Germline V gene lookup returns CDR1 LGHNA and CDR2 YSLEER. V lost 1 base, J lost 10 bases, and 8 bases lay in between. CDR3 size: 13 residues. CDR3 sequence reads: CASSQGPGSPLHF. CDR3 bases: TGCGCCAGCAGCCAAGGTCCGGGCTCACCCCTCCACTTT.

Concerning this clone: Germline and junction disagree at one end, which may indicate a read error. The chain has TRBV9 and TRBJ2-6, with a tentative D call TRBD1 (6 bases). The CDR3 is 15 residues long. Germline values: CDR1 SGDLS, CDR2 YYNGEE. CDR3 sequence: CASTVQGTGANVLTF. The CDR3, as DNA: TGTGCCAGCACCGTACAGGGAACTGGGGCCAACGTCCTGACTTTC.

V gene TRBV6-1 combines with J gene TRBJ1-5; a possible D gene is TRBD1 (6 bases). Germline V lookup: CDR1 MNHNS, CDR2 SASEGT. The CDR3 totals 15 residues. Trimming pared 6 bases from V and 0 bases from J, leaving 12 bases between. The DNA of the CDR3 is TGTGCCAGCAGACCCAGGGGTTATAGCAATCAGCCCCAGCATTTT. It is translated as CASRPRGYSNQPQHF.

This chain links TRBV6-6 with TRBJ2-7; no clear D. The V gene lost 7 bases and the J gene lost 3 bases, with 7 bases spanning the gap. The CDR3 runs 11 residues. The germline V gene has CDR1 MNHNY and CDR2 SVGAGI (reference sequence). The CDR3 DNA is TGTGCCAGCACTTTTAACTACGAGCAGTACTTC. Translation: CASTFNYEQYF.

This clone was picked up one time. The J gene is TRBJ2-5, the V gene TRBV7-2, with 10 bases fitting TRBD2. This CDR3 is built from 15 residues. CDR1 and CDR2 from the germline V gene are SGHTA and FQGNSA. V trimming: 4 bases; J trimming: 9 bases; junction bases outside the gene matches: 11. For the CDR3, the DNA is TGTGCCAGCAGCTCCTTGGGACTAGCGAGTGGGGCCCAGTACTTC. The encoded protein is CASSSLGLASGAQYF.

The chain employs TRBV11-3 and TRBJ2-2; D is possibly TRBD2 (6 bases). Germline CDR1 reads SGHNT; CDR2 reads YENEEA. Trimming shortened V by 1 base and J by 7 bases, and 16 bases separated the two germline ends. The CDR3 loop spans 16 amino acids. CDR3 DNA sequence: TGTGCCAGCAGCTTAGCCGGGAGCGGGTTCGACGGGGAGCTGTTTTTT. This gives the protein CASSLAGSGFDGELFF.